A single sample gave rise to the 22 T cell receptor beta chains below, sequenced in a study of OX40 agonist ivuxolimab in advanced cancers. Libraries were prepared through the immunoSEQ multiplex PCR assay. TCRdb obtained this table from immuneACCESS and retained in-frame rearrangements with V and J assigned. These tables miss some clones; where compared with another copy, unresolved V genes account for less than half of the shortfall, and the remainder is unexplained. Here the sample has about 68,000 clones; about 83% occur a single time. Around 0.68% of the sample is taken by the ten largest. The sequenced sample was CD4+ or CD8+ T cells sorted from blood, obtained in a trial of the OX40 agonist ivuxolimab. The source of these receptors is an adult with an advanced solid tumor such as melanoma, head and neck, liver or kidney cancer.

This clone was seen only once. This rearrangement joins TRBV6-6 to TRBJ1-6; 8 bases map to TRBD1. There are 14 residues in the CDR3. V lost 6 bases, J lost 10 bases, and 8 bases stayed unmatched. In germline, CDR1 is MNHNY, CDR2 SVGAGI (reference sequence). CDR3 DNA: TGTGCCAGCAGAACAGGGGGGGCGCGATCACCCCTCCACTTT. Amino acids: CASRTGGARSPLHF.

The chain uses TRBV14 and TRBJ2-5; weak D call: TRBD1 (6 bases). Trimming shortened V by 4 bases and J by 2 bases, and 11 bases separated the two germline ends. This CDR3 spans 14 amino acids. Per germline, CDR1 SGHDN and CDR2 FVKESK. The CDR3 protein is CASSLRQVQETQYF. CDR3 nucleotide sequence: TGTGCCAGCAGCCTTAGACAGGTACAAGAGACCCAGTACTTC.

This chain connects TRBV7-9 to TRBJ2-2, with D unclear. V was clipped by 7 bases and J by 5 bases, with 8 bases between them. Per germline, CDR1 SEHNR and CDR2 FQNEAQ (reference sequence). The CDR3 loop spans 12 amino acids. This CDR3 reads CASTRETGELFF. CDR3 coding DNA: TGTGCCAGCACCCGTGAGACCGGGGAGCTGTTTTTT.

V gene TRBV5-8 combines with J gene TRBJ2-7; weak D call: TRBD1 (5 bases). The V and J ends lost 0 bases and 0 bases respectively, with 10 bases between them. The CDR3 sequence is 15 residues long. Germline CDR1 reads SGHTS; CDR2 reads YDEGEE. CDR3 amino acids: CASSLEAGFSYEQYF. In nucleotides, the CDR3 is TGTGCCAGCAGCTTGGAAGCAGGGTTCTCCTACGAGCAGTACTTC.

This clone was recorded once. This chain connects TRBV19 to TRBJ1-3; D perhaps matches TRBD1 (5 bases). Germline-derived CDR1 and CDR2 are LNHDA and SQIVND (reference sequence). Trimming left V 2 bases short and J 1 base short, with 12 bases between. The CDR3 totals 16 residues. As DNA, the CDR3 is TGTGCCAGTAGTATAAGTGGGGCCATATCTGGAAACACCATATATTTT. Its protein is CASSISGAISGNTIYF.

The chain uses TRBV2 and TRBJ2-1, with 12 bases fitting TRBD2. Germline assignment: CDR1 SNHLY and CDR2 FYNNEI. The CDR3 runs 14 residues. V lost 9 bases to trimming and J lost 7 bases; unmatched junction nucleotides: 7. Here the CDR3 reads CASHRLAGANEQFF. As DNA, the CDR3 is TGTGCCAGTCATCGACTAGCGGGGGCTAATGAGCAGTTCTTC. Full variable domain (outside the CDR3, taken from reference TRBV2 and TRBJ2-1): EPEVTQTPSHQVTQMGQEVILRCVPISNHLYFYWYRQILGQKVEFLVSFYNNEISEKSEIFDDQFSVERPDGSNFTLKIRSTKLEDSAMYFCASHRLAGANEQFFGPGTRLTVL.

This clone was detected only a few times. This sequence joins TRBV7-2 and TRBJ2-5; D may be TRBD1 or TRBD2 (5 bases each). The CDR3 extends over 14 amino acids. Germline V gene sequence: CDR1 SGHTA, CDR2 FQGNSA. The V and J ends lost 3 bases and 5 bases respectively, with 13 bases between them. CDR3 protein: CASSLQGGPETQYF. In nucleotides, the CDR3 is TGTGCCAGCAGCTTGCAGGGCGGGCCCGAGACCCAGTACTTC.

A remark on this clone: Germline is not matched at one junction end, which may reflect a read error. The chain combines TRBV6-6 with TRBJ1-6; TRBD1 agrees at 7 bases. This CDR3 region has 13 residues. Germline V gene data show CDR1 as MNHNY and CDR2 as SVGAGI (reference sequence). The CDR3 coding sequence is TGTGCCGCACAGGGGCGCTATGATTCACCCCTCCACTTT. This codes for CAAQGRYDSPLHF.

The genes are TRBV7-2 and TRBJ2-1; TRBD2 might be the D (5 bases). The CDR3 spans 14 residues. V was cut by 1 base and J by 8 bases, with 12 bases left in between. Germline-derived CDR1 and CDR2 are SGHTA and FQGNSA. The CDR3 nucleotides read TGTGCCAGCAGCTTAGTGGCTAGCTCGGATGAGCAGTTCTTC. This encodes CASSLVASSDEQFF.

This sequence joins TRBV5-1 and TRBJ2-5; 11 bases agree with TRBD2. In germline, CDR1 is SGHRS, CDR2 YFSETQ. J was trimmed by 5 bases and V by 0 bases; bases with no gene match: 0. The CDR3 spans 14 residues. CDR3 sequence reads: CASSLASGGETQYF. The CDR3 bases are TGCGCCAGCAGCTTGGCTAGCGGGGGGGAGACCCAGTACTTC.

In DNA, the CDR3 is TGTGCCAGCACCTGGACAGGGGGCACCTATGGCTACACCTTC. This sequence encodes CASTWTGGTYGYTF. V and J are TRBV6-5 and TRBJ1-2; the match to TRBD1 covers 11 bases. Germline-derived CDR1 and CDR2 are MNHEY and SVGAGI. J lost 4 bases, V lost 7 bases, and 5 bases had no gene match. CDR3 length equals 14 residues.

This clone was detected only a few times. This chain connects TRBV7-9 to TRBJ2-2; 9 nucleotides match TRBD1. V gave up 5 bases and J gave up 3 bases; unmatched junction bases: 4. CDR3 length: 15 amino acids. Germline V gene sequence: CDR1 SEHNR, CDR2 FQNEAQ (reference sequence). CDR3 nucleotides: TGTGCCAGCAGCCCTCGGGACAGGGACACCGGGGAGCTGTTTTTT. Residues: CASSPRDRDTGELFF. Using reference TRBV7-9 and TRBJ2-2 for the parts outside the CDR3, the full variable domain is DTGVSQNPRHKITKRGQNVTFRCDPISEHNRLYWYRQTLGQGPEFLTYFQNEAQLEKSRLLSDRFSAERPKGSFSTLEIQRTEQGDSAMYLCASSPRDRDTGELFFGEGSRLTVL.

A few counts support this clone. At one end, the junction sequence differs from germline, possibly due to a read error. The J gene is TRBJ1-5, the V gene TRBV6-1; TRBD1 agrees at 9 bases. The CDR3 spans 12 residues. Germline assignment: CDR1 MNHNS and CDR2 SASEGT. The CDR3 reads CASSDGNRGHGF. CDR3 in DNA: TGTGCCAGCAGTGATGGGAACAGGGGGCATGGATTT.

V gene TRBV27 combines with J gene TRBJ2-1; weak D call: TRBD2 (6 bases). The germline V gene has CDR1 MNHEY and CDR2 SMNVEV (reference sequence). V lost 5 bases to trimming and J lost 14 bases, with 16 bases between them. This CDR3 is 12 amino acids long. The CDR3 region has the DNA TGTGCCAGCAGTGGCTGGGACTTTGTGGAGTTCTTC. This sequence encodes CASSGWDFVEFF.

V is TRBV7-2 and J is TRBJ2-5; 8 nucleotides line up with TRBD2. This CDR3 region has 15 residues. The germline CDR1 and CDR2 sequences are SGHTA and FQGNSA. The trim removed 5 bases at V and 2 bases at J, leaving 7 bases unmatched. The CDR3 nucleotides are TGTGCCAGCAGCCCGGGGGGGCTATGGCAAGAGACCCAGTACTTC. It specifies CASSPGGLWQETQYF. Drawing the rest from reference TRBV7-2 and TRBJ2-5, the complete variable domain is GAGVSQSPSNKVTEKGKDVELRCDPISGHTALYWYRQSLGQGLEFLIYFQGNSAPDKSGLPSDRFSAERTGGSVSTLTIQRTQQEDSAVYLCASSPGGLWQETQYFGPGTRLLVL.

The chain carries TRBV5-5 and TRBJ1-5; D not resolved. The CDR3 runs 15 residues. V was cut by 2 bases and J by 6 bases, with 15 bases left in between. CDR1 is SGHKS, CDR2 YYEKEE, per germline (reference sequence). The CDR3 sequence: CASSLYLGSGQPQHF. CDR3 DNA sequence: TGTGCCAGCAGCTTATACTTAGGGTCGGGTCAGCCCCAGCATTTT.

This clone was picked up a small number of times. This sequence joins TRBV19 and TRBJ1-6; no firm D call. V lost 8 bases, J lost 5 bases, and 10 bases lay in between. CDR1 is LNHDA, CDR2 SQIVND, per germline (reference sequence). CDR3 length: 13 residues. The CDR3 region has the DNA TGTGCCAGTGGCTATTGGAATAATTCACCCCTCCACTTT. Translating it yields CASGYWNNSPLHF. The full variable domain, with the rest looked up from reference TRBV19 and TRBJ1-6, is DGGITQSPKYLFRKEGQNVTLSCEQNLNHDAMYWYRQDPGQGLRLIYYSQIVNDFQKGDIAEGYSVSREKKESFPLTVTSAQKNPTAFYLCASGYWNNSPLHFGNGTRLTVT.

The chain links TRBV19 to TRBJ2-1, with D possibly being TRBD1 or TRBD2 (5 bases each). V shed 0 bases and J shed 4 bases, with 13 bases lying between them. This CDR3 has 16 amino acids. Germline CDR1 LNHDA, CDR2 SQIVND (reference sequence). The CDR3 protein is CASSIDPGPLYNEQFF. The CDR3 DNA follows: TGTGCCAGTAGTATAGATCCGGGGCCCCTATACAATGAGCAGTTCTTC.

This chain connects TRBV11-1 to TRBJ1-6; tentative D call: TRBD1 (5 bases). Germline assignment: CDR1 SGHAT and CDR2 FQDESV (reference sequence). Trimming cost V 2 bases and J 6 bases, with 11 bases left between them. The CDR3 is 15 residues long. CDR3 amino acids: CASSLFGAPNSPLHF. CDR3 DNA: TGTGCCAGCAGCTTATTCGGGGCACCTAATTCACCCCTCCACTTT.

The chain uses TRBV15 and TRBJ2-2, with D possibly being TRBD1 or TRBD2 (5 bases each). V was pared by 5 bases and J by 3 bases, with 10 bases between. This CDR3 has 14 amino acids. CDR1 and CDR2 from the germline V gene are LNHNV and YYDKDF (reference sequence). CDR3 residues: CATSGGSYTGELFF. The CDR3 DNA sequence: TGTGCCACCAGCGGGGGTTCTTACACCGGGGAGCTGTTTTTT. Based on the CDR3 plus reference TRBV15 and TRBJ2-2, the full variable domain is DAMVIQNPRYQVTQFGKPVTLSCSQTLNHNVMYWYQQKSSQAPKLLFHYYDKDFNNEADTPDNFQSRRPNTSFCFLDIRSPGLGDTAMYLCATSGGSYTGELFFGEGSRLTVL.

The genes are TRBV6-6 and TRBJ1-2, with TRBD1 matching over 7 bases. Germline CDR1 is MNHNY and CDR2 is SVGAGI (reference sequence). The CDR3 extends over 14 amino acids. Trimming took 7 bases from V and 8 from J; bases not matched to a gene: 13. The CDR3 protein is CASTTRQGEGGYTF. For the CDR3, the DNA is TGTGCCAGCACCACCAGGCAGGGGGAAGGGGGCTACACCTTC.

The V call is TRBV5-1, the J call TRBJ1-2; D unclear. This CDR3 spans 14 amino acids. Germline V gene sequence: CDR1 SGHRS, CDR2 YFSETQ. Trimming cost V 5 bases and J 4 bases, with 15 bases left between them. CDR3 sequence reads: CASSHTSLVYGYTF. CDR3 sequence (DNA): TGCGCCAGCAGTCATACTTCCCTAGTCTATGGCTACACCTTC. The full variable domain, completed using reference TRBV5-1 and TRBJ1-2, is KAGVTQTPRYLIKTRGQQVTLSCSPISGHRSVSWYQQTPGQGLQFLFEYFSETQRNKGNFPGRFSGRQFSNSRSEMNVSTLELGDSALYLCASSHTSLVYGYTFGSGTRLTVV.